The 15 T cell receptor beta chains presented below share a single source sample, sequenced in a study of T cells in Graves' hyperthyroidism and ophthalmopathy. It was RNA transcripts that yielded the amplified TCR beta CDR3 regions. A first-round RT-PCR of the TCR CDR3 used the HTBI primer set. In TCRdb, the multiplex PCR reads were re-called with MiXCR into one record per CDR3 protein. This sample has 200,000 to 300,000 distinct CDR3 sequences, with around 24% found just once. What was sequenced was blood. The source of these receptors is a woman in her forties with Graves' ophthalmopathy.

This clonotype appeared many times. The chain recombines TRBV28 with TRBJ2-7, with 7 positions matching TRBD1. Germline values: CDR1 MDHEN, CDR2 SYDVKM. J lost 0 bases, V lost 11 bases, and 10 bases had no gene match. The CDR3 totals 14 residues. In nucleotides, the CDR3 is TGTGCCGCAATAGGGACAGTTAGCTCCTACGAGCAGTACTTC. It yields the protein CAAIGTVSSYEQYF.

This clonotype was seen ten or more times. The rearrangement links TRBV6-1 to TRBJ1-5; D possibly corresponds to TRBD1 (5 bases). Germline values: CDR1 MNHNS, CDR2 SASEGT. Trimming took 4 bases from V and 2 from J, leaving 12 bases between them. The CDR3 covers 15 residues. As DNA, the CDR3 is TGTGCCAGCAGTGTCCGACAGTTACGCAATCAGCCCCAGCATTTT. Protein sequence: CASSVRQLRNQPQHF.

This clonotype came up many times. The gene calls are TRBV11-2 and TRBJ1-6, with D unresolved. Deletions cut 1 base from V and 5 bases from J, with 9 bases between. This CDR3 is built from 15 residues. Germline V CDR1 and CDR2: SGHAT, FQNNGV. This chain's CDR3 is CASSLGTGNNSPLHF. The CDR3 bases are TGTGCCAGCAGCTTAGGTACGGGGAATAATTCACCCCTCCACTTT.

This clonotype was counted many times. The chain couples TRBV10-3 to TRBJ1-5, with D maybe TRBD1 (5 bases). The germline CDR1 and CDR2 sequences are ENHRY and SYGVKD. V was clipped by 0 bases and J by 0 bases, with 6 bases between them. This CDR3 contains 15 residues. The chain's CDR3 is CAISESDNSNQPQHF. For the CDR3, the DNA is TGTGCCATCAGTGAGTCGGACAATAGCAATCAGCCCCAGCATTTT.

The rearrangement links TRBV6-1 to TRBJ1-5, with 7 nucleotides matching TRBD1. The germline V gene has CDR1 MNHNS and CDR2 SASEGT. Trimming at V came to 4 bases and at J to 4 bases, leaving 4 bases not matched to a gene. The CDR3 spans 14 residues. CDR3 sequence reads: CASSVQQGNQPQHF. CDR3 DNA sequence: TGTGCCAGCAGTGTACAACAGGGGAATCAGCCCCAGCATTTT.

There are many counts of this clonotype. The CDR3 loop is CASSYSGQANYEQYF. CDR3 nucleotides: TGTGCCAGCAGTTACTCCGGCCAGGCAAACTACGAGCAGTACTTC. The chain is built from TRBV6-2 or TRBV6-3 and TRBJ2-7; no firm D call. The CDR3 has 15 amino acids. The V gene lost 0 bases and the J gene lost 3 bases, with 12 bases spanning the gap. The V gene's germline CDR1 is MNHEY and CDR2 SVGEGT.

This clonotype was detected only once. The rearrangement uses TRBV7-8 and TRBJ2-7; D not certain. Germline CDR1 and CDR2: SGHVS and FQNEAQ. This CDR3 is 14 amino acids long. V lost 6 bases and J lost 0, with 12 bases in between. CDR3 DNA sequence: TGTGCCAGCAGACCCTCGGCAGCCTCCTACGAGCAGTACTTC. Encoded protein: CASRPSAASYEQYF.

CDR3 region: CATSDQTLNPQHF. In nucleotides, the CDR3 is TGTGCCACCAGTGACCAGACTTTGAATCCCCAGCATTTT. The V call is TRBV24-1, the J call TRBJ1-5, with D unresolved. V was pared by 4 bases and J by 10 bases, with 13 bases between. CDR3 size: 13 residues. The germline CDR1 and CDR2 sequences are KGHDR and SFDVKD.

This clonotype came up many times. This sequence joins TRBV29-1 and TRBJ1-5; 8 bases align to TRBD1. Germline V gene lookup returns CDR1 SQVTM and CDR2 ANQGSEA. This CDR3 region has 14 residues. Trimming removed 6 bases from V and 2 bases from J; junction bases left unmatched: 6. For the CDR3, the DNA is TGCAGCGTGATCTTGGACAGGGGCAATCAGCCCCAGCATTTT. The encoded protein is CSVILDRGNQPQHF.

The chain carries TRBV20-1 and TRBJ1-6, with D perhaps TRBD1 (6 bases). The CDR3 is made up of 14 amino acids. Germline V gives CDR1 DFQATT, CDR2 SNEGSKA (reference sequence). V was clipped by 5 bases and J by 9 bases, with 17 bases between them. This CDR3 reads CSARDTFSVSPLHF. CDR3 nucleotides: TGCAGTGCTCGGGACACTTTTTCGGTTTCACCCCTCCACTTT.

This clonotype was picked up many times. The junction and the germline gene differ at one end; a read error may be behind it. The rearrangement joins TRBV7-9 to TRBJ2-7; D is ambiguous. The V gene's germline CDR1 is SEHNR and CDR2 FQNEAQ (reference sequence). The CDR3 spans 12 residues. CDR3 sequence (DNA): TGTGCCAGCAACTTAGACTCCTACGAGCAGTACTTC. Its translation is CASNLDSYEQYF. Variable domain in full (rest from reference TRBV7-9 and TRBJ2-7): DTGVSQNPRHKITKRGQNVTFRCDPISEHNRLYWYRQTLGQGPEFLTYFQNEAQLEKSRLLSDRFSAERPKGSFSTLEIQRTEQGDSAMYLCASNLDSYEQYFGPGTRLTVT.

This clonotype was counted ten times or more. The V and J genes are TRBV28 and TRBJ2-7, with TRBD1 matching over 7 bases. Per germline, CDR1 MDHEN and CDR2 SYDVKM. This CDR3 is built from 14 residues. The trim removed 6 bases at V and 5 bases at J, leaving 10 bases unmatched. The CDR3: CASRTPGQRDEQYF. The CDR3 DNA sequence: TGTGCCAGCAGGACTCCGGGACAGAGAGACGAGCAGTACTTC. The entire variable domain, with the rest obtained from reference TRBV28 and TRBJ2-7, is as follows: DVKVTQSSRYLVKRTGEKVFLECVQDMDHENMFWYRQDPGLGLRLIYFSYDVKMKEKGDIPEGYSVSREKKERFSLILESASTNQTSMYLCASRTPGQRDEQYFGPGTRLTVT.

This clonotype was seen repeatedly, ten times or more. The chain links TRBV28 to TRBJ1-1; 8 nucleotides align to TRBD1. CDR3 size: 18 residues. Germline trimming cut 3 bases from V and 9 bases from J; bases unmatched to any gene: 21. CDR1 is MDHEN, CDR2 SYDVKM, per germline. Written as DNA, the CDR3 is TGTGCCAGCAGTTTCCCGGGCCAAAGTTCAGGGGGCTACGAGAAAGCTTTCTTT. It encodes CASSFPGQSSGGYEKAFF.

The gene calls are TRBV11-2 and TRBJ2-5; D might be TRBD1 or TRBD2, each matching 5 bases. This CDR3 is 16 amino acids long. V lost 4 bases to trimming and J lost 3 bases, with 18 bases between them. Germline-derived CDR1 and CDR2 are SGHAT and FQNNGV. The CDR3 protein is CASSSGTQTREETQYF. DNA for the CDR3: TGTGCCAGCAGCTCAGGGACCCAAACTAGGGAAGAGACCCAGTACTTC.

This chain connects TRBV7-2 to TRBJ1-6; D gene ambiguous. This CDR3 comprises 14 residues. V was shortened by 1 base and J by 8 bases, with 9 bases between the two germline ends. Germline V gene lookup returns CDR1 SGHTA and CDR2 FQGNSA. As DNA, the CDR3 is TGTGCCAGCAGCTTAGACGGACGATATTCACCCCTCCACTTT. Protein sequence: CASSLDGRYSPLHF.